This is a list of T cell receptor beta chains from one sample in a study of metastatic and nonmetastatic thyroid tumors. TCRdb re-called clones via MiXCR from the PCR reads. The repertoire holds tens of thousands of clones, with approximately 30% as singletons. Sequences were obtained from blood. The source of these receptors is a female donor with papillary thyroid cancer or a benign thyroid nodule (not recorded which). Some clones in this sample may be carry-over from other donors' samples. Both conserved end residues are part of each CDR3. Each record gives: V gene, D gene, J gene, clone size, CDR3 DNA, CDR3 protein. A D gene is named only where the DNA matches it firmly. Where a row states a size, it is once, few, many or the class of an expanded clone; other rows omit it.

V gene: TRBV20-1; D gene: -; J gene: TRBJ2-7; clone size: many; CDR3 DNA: TGCAGTGCTCTCGGGACACGGCGCTCCTACGAGCAGTACTTC; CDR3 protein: CSALGTRRSYEQYF
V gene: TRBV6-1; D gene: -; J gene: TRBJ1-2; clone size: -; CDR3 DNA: TGTGCCAGCAGTAGACAGGAGTCTAACTATGGCTACACCTTC; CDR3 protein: CASSRQESNYGYTF
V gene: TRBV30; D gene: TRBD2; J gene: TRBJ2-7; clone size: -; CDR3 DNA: TGTGCCTGGAAGTTTCTAGGGACTAGCGGAATGTTAAGCTCCTACGAGCAGTACTTC; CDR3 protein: CAWKFLGTSGMLSSYEQYF
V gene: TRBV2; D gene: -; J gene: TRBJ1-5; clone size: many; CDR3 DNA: TGTGCCAGCAGTGAAGCGGGGACGGCTCAGCCCCAGCATTTT; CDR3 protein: CASSEAGTAQPQHF
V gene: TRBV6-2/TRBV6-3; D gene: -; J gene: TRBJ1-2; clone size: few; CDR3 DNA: TGTGCCAGCACACTCCGATATGGCTACACCTTC; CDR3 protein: CASTLRYGYTF
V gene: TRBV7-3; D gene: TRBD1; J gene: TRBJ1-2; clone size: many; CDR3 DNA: TGTGCCAGCAGAAAACCGGGACAGCTCTATGGCTACACCTTC; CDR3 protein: CASRKPGQLYGYTF
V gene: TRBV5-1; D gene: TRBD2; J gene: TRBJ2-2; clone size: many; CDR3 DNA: TGCGCCAGCAGCTTGGACGGGAGGCCCGACACCGGGGAGCTGTTTTTT; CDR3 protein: CASSLDGRPDTGELFF
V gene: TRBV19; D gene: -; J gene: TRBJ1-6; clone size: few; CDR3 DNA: TGTGCCAGTAGTGAGCTACAGGTTATCAACTCACCCCTCCACTTT; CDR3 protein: CASSELQVINSPLHF
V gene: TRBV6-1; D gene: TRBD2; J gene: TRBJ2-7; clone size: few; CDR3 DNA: TGTGCCAGCACCGGACTAGTCCCCTACGAGCAGTACTTC; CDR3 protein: CASTGLVPYEQYF
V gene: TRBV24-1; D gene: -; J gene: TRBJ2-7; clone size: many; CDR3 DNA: TGTGCCACCGCGGACTCCTACGAGCAGTACTTC; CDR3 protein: CATADSYEQYF
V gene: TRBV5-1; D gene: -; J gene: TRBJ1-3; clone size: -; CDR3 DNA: TGCGCCAGCAGATCCACCTGGGAAGGAAACACCATATATTTT; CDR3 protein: CASRSTWEGNTIYF
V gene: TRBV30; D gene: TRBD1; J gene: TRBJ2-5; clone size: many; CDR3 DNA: TGTGCCTGGGTCGGACAGGGGGAGACCCAGTACTTC; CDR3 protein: CAWVGQGETQYF
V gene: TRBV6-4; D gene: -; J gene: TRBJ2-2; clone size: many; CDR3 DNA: TGTGCCAGCAGTGACTCGGGTATGGCCGGGGAGCTGTTTTTT; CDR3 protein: CASSDSGMAGELFF
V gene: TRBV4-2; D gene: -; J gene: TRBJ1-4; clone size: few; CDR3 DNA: TGTGCCAGCAGCCAACTCTATGAGGTGGAAAAACTGTTTTTT; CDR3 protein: CASSQLYEVEKLFF
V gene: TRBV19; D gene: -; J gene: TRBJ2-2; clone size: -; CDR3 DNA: TGTGCCAGTAGTACCGGGGCCTGGGAGCTGTTTTTT; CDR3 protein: CASSTGAWELFF
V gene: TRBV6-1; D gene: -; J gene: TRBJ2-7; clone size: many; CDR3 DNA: TGTGCCAGCAGTGACCCCAAGGGGGGGGCCGCCTACGAGCAGTACTTC; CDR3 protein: CASSDPKGGAAYEQYF
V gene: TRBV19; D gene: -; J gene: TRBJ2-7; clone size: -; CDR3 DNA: TGTGCCAGTAGTACGGGAACCTACGAGCAGTACTTC; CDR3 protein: CASSTGTYEQYF
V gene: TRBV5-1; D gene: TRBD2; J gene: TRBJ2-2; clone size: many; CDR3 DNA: TGCGCCAGCAGCCGCACTAGCGGGAGGAACACCGGGGAGCTGTTTTTT; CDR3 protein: CASSRTSGRNTGELFF
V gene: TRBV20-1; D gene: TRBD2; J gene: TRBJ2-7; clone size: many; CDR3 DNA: TGCAGTGCCACTAGCGGGAGAAGGATCTCCTACGAGCAGTACTTC; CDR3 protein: CSATSGRRISYEQYF
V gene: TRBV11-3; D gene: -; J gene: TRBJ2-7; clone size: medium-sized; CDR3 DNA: TGTGCCAGCAGCCGGGGAATGAGGTACGAGCAGTACTTC; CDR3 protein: CASSRGMRYEQYF
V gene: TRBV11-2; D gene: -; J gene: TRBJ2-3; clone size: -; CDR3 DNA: TGTGCCAGCAGCTTAGGGAGGACACTTAGCACAGATACGCAGTATTTT; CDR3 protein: CASSLGRTLSTDTQYF
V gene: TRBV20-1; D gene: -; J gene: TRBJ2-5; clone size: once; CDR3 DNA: TGCAGTGCGGACCATCCACCAGGGGTACAAGAGACCCAGTATTTC; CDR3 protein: CSADHPPGVQETQYF
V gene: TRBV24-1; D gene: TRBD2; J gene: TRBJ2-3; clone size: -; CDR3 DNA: TGTGCCACCAGTGACCCGGGCTGGGGACTAGCGGGACAGTCCACAGATACGCAGTATTTT; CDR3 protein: CATSDPGWGLAGQSTDTQYF
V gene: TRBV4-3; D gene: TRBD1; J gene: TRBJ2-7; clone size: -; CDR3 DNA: TGCGCCAGCAGCCATGGGGACAGGGGGGGCTACGAGCAGTACTTC; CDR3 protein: CASSHGDRGGYEQYF
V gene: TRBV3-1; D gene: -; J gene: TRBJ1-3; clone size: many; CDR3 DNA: TGTGCCAGCAGCCAACGGCAGTACTCTGGAAACACCATATATTTT; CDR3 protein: CASSQRQYSGNTIYF
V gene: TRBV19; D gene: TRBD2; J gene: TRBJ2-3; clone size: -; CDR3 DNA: TGTGCAAGTAACCTAGCGGGGGGTACGCAGTTTTTT; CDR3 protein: CASNLAGGTQFF
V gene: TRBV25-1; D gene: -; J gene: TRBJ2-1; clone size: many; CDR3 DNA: TGTGCCAGCAGTCGAGGGGGAACTTACTACAATGAGCAGTTCTTC; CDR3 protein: CASSRGGTYYNEQFF
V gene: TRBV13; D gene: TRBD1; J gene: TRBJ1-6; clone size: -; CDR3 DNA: TGTGCCAGCAGTAGGCCGGGACAGGGACCTCACGAACTCCCCTATAATTCACCCCTCCACTTT; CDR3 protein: CASSRPGQGPHELPYNSPLHF
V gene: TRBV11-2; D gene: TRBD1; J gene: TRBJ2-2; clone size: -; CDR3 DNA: TGTGCCAGCAAACAGACAGGGATGGACACCGGGGAGCTGTTTTTT; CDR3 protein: CASKQTGMDTGELFF
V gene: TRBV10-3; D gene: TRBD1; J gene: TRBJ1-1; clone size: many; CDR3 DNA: TGTGCCATCACCCAGGACAGGGGAACTGAAGCTTTCTTT; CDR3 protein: CAITQDRGTEAFF
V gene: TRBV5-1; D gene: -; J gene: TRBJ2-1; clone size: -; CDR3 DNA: TGCGCCAGCGACCCCCAACCCTCCTACAATGAGCAGTTCTTC; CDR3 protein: CASDPQPSYNEQFF
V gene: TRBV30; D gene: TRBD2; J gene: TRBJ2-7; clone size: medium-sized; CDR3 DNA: TGTGCCTGGACAATCGGCGGGGGTTTGGGTGAGCAGTACTTC; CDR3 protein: CAWTIGGGLGEQYF
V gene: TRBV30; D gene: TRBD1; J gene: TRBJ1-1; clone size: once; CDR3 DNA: TGTGCCTGGACCCCCGGACAGGGGGGTCCTGAAGCTTTCTTT; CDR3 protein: CAWTPGQGGPEAFF
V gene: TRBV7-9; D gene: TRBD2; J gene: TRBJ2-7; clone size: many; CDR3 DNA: TGTGCCAGCAGCGCATCACTAGCGGGAGCGGCCTACGAGCAGTACTTC; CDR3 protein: CASSASLAGAAYEQYF
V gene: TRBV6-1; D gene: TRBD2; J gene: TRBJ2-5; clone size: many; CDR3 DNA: TGTGCCGGTGGACTAGCGTCAGACCAAGAGACCCAGTACTTC; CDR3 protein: CAGGLASDQETQYF
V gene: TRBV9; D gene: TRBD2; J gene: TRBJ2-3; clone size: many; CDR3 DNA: TGTGCCAGCAGCGTAGAGGGTCGGGGGGGGCAAGGAGATACGCAGTATTTT; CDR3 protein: CASSVEGRGGQGDTQYF
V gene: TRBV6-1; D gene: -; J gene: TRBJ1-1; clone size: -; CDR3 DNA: TGTGCCAGCAGTGAACTAGAAAGGCCAGGGATATCGGGAGCTTTCTTT; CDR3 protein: CASSELERPGISGAFF
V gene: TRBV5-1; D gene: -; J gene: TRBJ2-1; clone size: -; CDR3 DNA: TGCGCGAGCAGCTTGGGCGAACTAGCTGGCTATGAGCAGTTCTTC; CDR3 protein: CASSLGELAGYEQFF
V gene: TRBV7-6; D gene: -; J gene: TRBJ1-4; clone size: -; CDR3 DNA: TGTGCCAGCAGCACCCTGGGGGGGTTTGGTGAAAAACTGTTTTTT; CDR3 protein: CASSTLGGFGEKLFF
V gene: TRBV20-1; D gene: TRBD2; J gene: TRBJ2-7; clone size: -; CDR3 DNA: TGCAGTGCTAGAGGGACTAGCGGGCGATACTACGAGCAGTACTTC; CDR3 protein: CSARGTSGRYYEQYF
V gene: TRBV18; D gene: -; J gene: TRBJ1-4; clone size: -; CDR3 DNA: TGTGCCAGCTCACTAGATTCGGAAAAACTGTTTTTT; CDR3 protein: CASSLDSEKLFF
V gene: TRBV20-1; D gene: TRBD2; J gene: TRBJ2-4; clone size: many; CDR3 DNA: TGCAGTGCCACCAGAGCAGGGAGGGACATTCAGTACTTC; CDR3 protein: CSATRAGRDIQYF
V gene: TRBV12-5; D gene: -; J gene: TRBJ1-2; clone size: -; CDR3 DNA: TGTGCTAGTGGTTTGTTCCAGGGGACCTATGGCTACACCTTC; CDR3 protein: CASGLFQGTYGYTF
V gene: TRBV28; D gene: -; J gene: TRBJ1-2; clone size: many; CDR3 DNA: TGTGCCAGCAGTTTAAAAAAAAACTATGGCTACACCTTC; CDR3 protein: CASSLKKNYGYTF
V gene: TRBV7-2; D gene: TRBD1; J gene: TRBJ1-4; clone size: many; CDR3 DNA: TGTGCCAGCAGCTCGTCCGGGACAGGGAGAAAACTGTTTTTT; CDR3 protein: CASSSSGTGRKLFF
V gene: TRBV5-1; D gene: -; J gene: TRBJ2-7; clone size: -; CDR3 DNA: TGCGCCAGCAGCTTGGATAAGCCCAGCTCCTACGAGCAGTACTTC; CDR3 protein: CASSLDKPSSYEQYF
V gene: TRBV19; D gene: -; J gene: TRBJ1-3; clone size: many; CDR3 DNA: TGTGCCAGTAGGGTGAGCTCTGGAAACACCATATATTTT; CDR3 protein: CASRVSSGNTIYF
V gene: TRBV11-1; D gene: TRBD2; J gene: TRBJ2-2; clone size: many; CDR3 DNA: TGTGCCAGCAGCTTAAGCGGGACGAACACCGGGGAGCTGTTTTTT; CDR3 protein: CASSLSGTNTGELFF
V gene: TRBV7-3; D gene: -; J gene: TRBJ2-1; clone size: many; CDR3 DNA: TGTGCCAGCAGCTTATTGGGACCGTCCTCTCTAGGGTCCTACAATGAGCAGTTCTTC; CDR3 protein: CASSLLGPSSLGSYNEQFF